One and the same sample provided the 18 T cell receptor beta chains below, sequenced in a study of regulatory T cells in long-lasting Graves disease. Construction of the TCR beta libraries employed iRepertoire HTBI primers in conjunction with Arm-PCR of CDR3 regions. TCRdb processed the multiplex PCR reads anew with MiXCR; each CDR3 protein has one entry. The sample yields about 500,000 distinct CDR3 sequences, 15% to 20% seen once. As for time point: newly diagnosed GD, antithyroid drugs for less than 3 months. RNA from PBMCs was the source of the TCR library. This same sample was also taken into another study, of T cells in Graves' hyperthyroidism and ophthalmopathy.

This material consisted of peripheral blood mononuclear cells (PBMCs), taken at new diagnosis, from a patient treated with antithyroid drugs. These receptors came from a middle-aged man with Graves disease.

This clonotype was detected a few times. This may be a read error: a much more frequent sequence differs by one nucleotide. The gene calls are TRBV6-1 and TRBJ2-3; the D gene is possibly TRBD2 (6 bases). The V and J ends lost 7 bases and 4 bases respectively, with 18 bases between them. CDR3 size: 15 residues. The germline gives CDR1 MNHNS, CDR2 SASEGT. For the CDR3, the DNA is TGTGCCAGCACCTCGGGACTCGCCGTGGCAGATACGCAGTATTTT. It specifies CASTSGLAVADTQYF.

This clonotype was recorded a few times. This chain uses TRBV20-1 with TRBJ1-6; 8 bases fit TRBD1. Trimming took 5 bases from V and 6 from J; bases not matched to a gene: 6. The germline CDR1 and CDR2 sequences are DFQATT and SNEGSKA (reference sequence). This CDR3 has 14 residues. The CDR3 loop reads CSAPRTGSNSPLHF. CDR3 coding DNA: TGCAGTGCTCCCCGGACAGGGTCTAATTCACCCCTCCACTTT.

This clonotype has a count of ten or more. The rearrangement links TRBV28 to TRBJ1-2; TRBD1 matches 7 bases. The germline CDR1 and CDR2 sequences are MDHEN and SYDVKM. V was clipped by 5 bases and J by 6 bases; unmatched bases: 9. The CDR3 length is 14 residues. The CDR3 is CASSQAETGNGYTF. The CDR3 bases are TGTGCCAGCAGTCAGGCCGAGACAGGGAATGGCTACACCTTC.

This clonotype was observed a handful of times. The chain links TRBV24-1 to TRBJ2-2; D possibly matches TRBD1 or TRBD2 (6 bases each). This CDR3 is 15 amino acids long. From germline, CDR1 is KGHDR and CDR2 SFDVKD. V was clipped by 3 bases and J by 5 bases, with 12 bases between them. The CDR3 loop is CATSDPGAATGELFF. The CDR3 region has the DNA TGTGCCACCAGTGATCCGGGGGCGGCGACCGGGGAGCTGTTTTTT.

The chain combines TRBV19 with TRBJ2-2; 9 bases agree with TRBD1. The CDR3 totals 16 residues. Per the germline V gene, CDR1 is LNHDA and CDR2 is SQIVND (reference sequence). J gave up 5 bases and V 8 bases, and 12 bases lay outside the gene matches. The CDR3 here is CASFQTGTGKTGELFF. As DNA, the CDR3 is TGTGCCAGTTTTCAAACCGGGACAGGGAAGACCGGGGAGCTGTTTTTT.

The sample holds many counts of this clonotype. The V and J genes are TRBV20-1 and TRBJ2-1; D not resolved. Trimming took 1 base from V and 0 from J, leaving 7 bases between them. CDR3 length: 14 amino acids. Germline lookup yields CDR1 DFQATT and CDR2 SNEGSKA (reference sequence). Written as DNA, the CDR3 is TGCAGTGCTAGAGTGGTGGACTCCTACAATGAGCAGTTCTTC. Translation gives CSARVVDSYNEQFF.

At least ten counts were recorded for this clonotype. The V call is TRBV5-1, the J call TRBJ2-7; the D gene is possibly TRBD2 (5 bases). Looked up from germline, CDR1 is SGHRS and CDR2 is YFSETQ. Trimming took off 3 bases at V and 0 bases at J, with 16 bases between the two ends. This CDR3 has 16 amino acids. The CDR3 protein is CASSYRGGGVSYEQYF. The CDR3 DNA sequence: TGCGCCAGCAGCTACCGAGGAGGCGGCGTCTCCTACGAGCAGTACTTC.

This clonotype was observed at least ten times. The chain carries TRBV3-1 and TRBJ1-2; unclear D gene. Trimming removed 6 bases at V and 0 bases at J, with 8 bases between. Germline V gene lookup returns CDR1 LGHDT and CDR2 YNNKEL (reference sequence). The CDR3 is 13 amino acids. CDR3 DNA sequence: TGTGCCAGCAGTTGGGGAGCTAACTATGGCTACACCTTC. It codes for CASSWGANYGYTF.

This clonotype was detected many times. The chain employs TRBV2 and TRBJ2-1, with 8 bases identical to TRBD1. CDR1 is SNHLY, CDR2 FYNNEI, per germline. V shed 6 bases, J shed 3 bases, and the junction held 7 bases outside the gene matches. This CDR3 has 15 amino acids. The CDR3 sequence: CASRTTGVGYNEQFF. CDR3 DNA: TGTGCCAGCAGAACGACAGGGGTGGGCTACAATGAGCAGTTCTTC. The full variable domain, completed using reference TRBV2 and TRBJ2-1, is EPEVTQTPSHQVTQMGQEVILRCVPISNHLYFYWYRQILGQKVEFLVSFYNNEISEKSEIFDDQFSVERPDGSNFTLKIRSTKLEDSAMYFCASRTTGVGYNEQFFGPGTRLTVL.

This clonotype has a count of ten or more. The rearrangement links TRBV7-9 to TRBJ2-7; weak D call: TRBD1 (5 bases). This CDR3 spans 14 amino acids. Germline assignment: CDR1 SEHNR and CDR2 FQNEAQ (reference sequence). The V and J ends lost 5 bases and 3 bases respectively, with 14 bases between them. The CDR3 reads CASSPPLDNYEQYF. The CDR3, as DNA: TGTGCCAGCAGCCCTCCGCTGGACAACTACGAGCAGTACTTC. The full variable domain, rest sourced from reference TRBV7-9 and TRBJ2-7, is DTGVSQNPRHKITKRGQNVTFRCDPISEHNRLYWYRQTLGQGPEFLTYFQNEAQLEKSRLLSDRFSAERPKGSFSTLEIQRTEQGDSAMYLCASSPPLDNYEQYFGPGTRLTVT.

This clonotype occurred many times. The CDR3 is CASSFRRQVNQPQHF. DNA for the CDR3: TGTGCCAGCAGTTTTAGGCGACAGGTCAATCAGCCCCAGCATTTT. The chain is built from TRBV28 and TRBJ1-5; maybe TRBD1 (6 bases). Trimming removed 3 bases from V and 3 bases from J, with 12 bases in between. The CDR3 has 15 residues. Germline loops: CDR1 MDHEN, CDR2 SYDVKM.

The chain uses TRBV24-1 and TRBJ2-5; 10 bases align to TRBD1. Germline CDR1 is KGHDR and CDR2 is SFDVKD. This CDR3 has 16 amino acids. V shed 1 base, J shed 0 bases, and the junction held 1 base outside the gene matches. The CDR3 bases are TGTGCCACCAGTGATTTAGGGACAGGGGACCAAGAGACCCAGTACTTC. Its translation: CATSDLGTGDQETQYF.

This clonotype was counted between two and nine times. The chain is built from TRBV20-1 and TRBJ2-7; TRBD2 agrees at 7 bases. Trimming cost V 3 bases and J 5 bases; bases outside gene matches: 13. Germline V gene lookup returns CDR1 DFQATT and CDR2 SNEGSKA (reference sequence). The CDR3 is made up of 15 amino acids. The CDR3 region has the DNA TGCAGTGCTAGCCCGACTAGCAGAGTACTTAACGAGCAGTACTTC. This codes for CSASPTSRVLNEQYF.

There are many counts of this clonotype. The chain couples TRBV20-1 to TRBJ2-3; 7 bases are shared with TRBD2. The germline gives CDR1 DFQATT, CDR2 SNEGSKA (reference sequence). Germline trimming cut 3 bases from V and 1 base from J; bases unmatched to any gene: 10. This CDR3 comprises 16 residues. The CDR3 loop reads CSASPGLVGGTDTQYF. The CDR3 DNA reads TGCAGTGCTAGCCCAGGACTAGTCGGGGGCACAGATACGCAGTATTTT.

This clonotype was observed at least ten times. The chain combines TRBV2 with TRBJ2-4; D is uncertain. Germline V gene data show CDR1 as SNHLY and CDR2 as FYNNEI. This CDR3 region has 14 residues. V was clipped by 5 bases and J by 3 bases, with 11 bases between them. The CDR3 DNA reads TGTGCCAGCAGTTGGGCCAGGAGCAAAAACATTCAGTACTTC. It codes for CASSWARSKNIQYF.

In its sample, this clonotype was seen a few times. This may come from a read error, since a much larger clone is one base off. The chain has TRBV2 and TRBJ2-7; 8 bases are shared with TRBD2. Germline V CDR1 and CDR2: SNHLY, FYNNEI. The CDR3 sequence is 14 residues long. CDR3 in amino acids: CASSEVRGGYGQYF. The CDR3 nucleotides read TGTGCCAGCAGTGAGGTTCGGGGGGGCTACGGGCAGTACTTC.

This clonotype was seen a handful of times. J is TRBJ1-5 and V is TRBV12-3 or TRBV12-4; D is unclear. V dropped 8 bases and J dropped 1 base, with 6 bases sitting between them. CDR3 size: 12 residues. The CDR3 bases are TGTGCCAGCGCCGGAAGCAATCAGCCCCAGCATTTT. Encoded protein: CASAGSNQPQHF.

Points on this clonotype: This CDR3 is missing its conserved last phenylalanine or tryptophan, likely due to a read error. J is TRBJ2-3 and V is TRBV19; D perhaps matches TRBD2 (6 bases). Germline V gene data show CDR1 as LNHDA and CDR2 as SQIVND (reference sequence). The ends were cut back, 4 bases at V and 0 bases at J, with 8 bases in the middle. The CDR3 is 14 residues long. The CDR3 sequence: CASSTGESTDTQYS. The CDR3 DNA reads as TGTGCCAGTAGTACGGGGGAGAGCACAGATACGCAGTATTCT.